The 32 T cell receptor beta chains presented below share a single source sample, sequenced in a study of T cells in Graves' hyperthyroidism and ophthalmopathy. RNA transcripts gave rise to amplified TCR beta CDR3 regions. An initial round of RT-PCR targeting the TCR CDR3 relied on the HTBI primer set. TCRdb passed the multiplex PCR reads through MiXCR, listing each CDR3 protein once. Among around 190,000 distinct CDR3 sequences listed, about 15% were seen once. Sequencing was performed on blood. Every receptor here comes from a woman aged 45 to 65 with Graves' hyperthyroidism.

In DNA form, the CDR3 reads TGCAGTACAAGGGGCCCCTCTGGGGCCAACGTCCTGACTTTC. Protein sequence: CSTRGPSGANVLTF. The chain joins TRBV20-1 to TRBJ2-6; weak D call: TRBD1 (5 bases). Trimming took 8 bases from V and 0 from J, leaving 11 bases between them. This CDR3 contains 14 residues. Germline CDR1 and CDR2: DFQATT and SNEGSKA (reference sequence).

The chain is built from TRBV14 and TRBJ2-5; D might be TRBD2 (6 bases). CDR1 is SGHDN and CDR2 is FVKESK in the germline V gene. With 1 base removed from V and 10 bases from J, the gap between germline ends came to 13 bases. This CDR3 is 13 amino acids long. The CDR3 reads CASSQVTRRDQYF. CDR3 DNA sequence: TGTGCCAGCAGCCAAGTGACACGGAGGGACCAGTACTTC. The full variable domain, with the rest looked up from reference TRBV14 and TRBJ2-5, is EAGVTQFPSHSVIEKGQTVTLRCDPISGHDNLYWYRRVMGKEIKFLLHFVKESKQDESGMPNNRFLAERTGGTYSTLKVQPAELEDSGVYFCASSQVTRRDQYFGPGTRLLVL.

This clonotype was detected ten times or more. The V gene is TRBV18, the J gene TRBJ1-1; a weak D match, TRBD1 (5 bases). The length of the CDR3 is 14 residues. V was trimmed by 2 bases and J by 0 bases, leaving 7 bases between them. CDR1 is KGHSH and CDR2 is LQKENI in the germline V gene. CDR3 coding DNA: TGTGCCAGCTCACCAACAGGAATGAACACTGAAGCTTTCTTT. The encoded protein is CASSPTGMNTEAFF.

J is TRBJ1-4 and V is TRBV6-1, with TRBD1 identical over 11 bases. Trimming cost V 7 bases and J 7 bases; bases outside gene matches: 8. Germline V gene data show CDR1 as MNHNS and CDR2 as SASEGT. CDR3 length: 15 residues. CDR3 loop: CASTAPGTGGEKLFF. DNA for the CDR3: TGTGCCAGCACAGCGCCCGGGACAGGGGGTGAAAAACTGTTTTTT.

The chain combines TRBV19 with TRBJ2-3; D is undetermined. Germline V gene data show CDR1 as LNHDA and CDR2 as SQIVND (reference sequence). The CDR3 spans 14 residues. V was pared by 7 bases and J by 2 bases, with 13 bases between. The CDR3 DNA follows: TGTGCCAGTAATGACCCGCCATACACAGATACGCAGTATTTT. Protein sequence: CASNDPPYTDTQYF.

This clonotype showed up many times. This chain links TRBV7-8 with TRBJ2-2; TRBD2 matches at 8 bases. This CDR3 region has 15 residues. V shed 6 bases and J 6 bases; nucleotides not matched to a gene: 9. The germline CDR1 and CDR2 sequences are SGHVS and FQNEAQ. The CDR3 region is CASRQEAGVPGELFF. CDR3 nucleotide sequence: TGTGCCAGCAGACAAGAAGCGGGAGTTCCCGGGGAGCTGTTTTTT.

The sample holds a few counts of this clonotype. A read error may produce the germline difference seen at one junction end. The rearrangement links TRBV5-1 to TRBJ2-7; 9 bases are a match to TRBD1. The CDR3 runs to 16 residues. In germline, CDR1 is SGHRS, CDR2 YFSETQ. DNA of the CDR3: TGCGCCAGCAGCCCCTCCCTCCGGGACAGGGCCCACGAGCGGTACTTC. Translation: CASSPSLRDRAHERYF.

This clonotype was observed many times. This sequence joins TRBV7-9 and TRBJ2-3; TRBD1 is a possible D gene (5 bases). The ends were cut back, 1 base at V and 1 base at J, with 15 bases in the middle. Germline V gene lookup returns CDR1 SEHNR and CDR2 FQNEAQ (reference sequence). The CDR3 runs 17 residues. Here the CDR3 reads CASSLVTAGRGTDTQYF. CDR3 in DNA: TGTGCCAGCAGCTTAGTAACTGCCGGCAGGGGCACAGATACGCAGTATTTT.

This clonotype appeared a few times. Possible read error: a much larger clone is one base away. J is TRBJ2-7 and V is TRBV27; 7 bases line up with TRBD1. Germline CDR1 is MNHEY and CDR2 is SMNVEV (reference sequence). V shed 4 bases, J shed 1 base, and the junction held 7 bases outside the gene matches. This CDR3 has 15 amino acids. The DNA for the CDR3 is TGTGCCAGCAGTTGTAGGACAGGCCGATCCTACGAGCAGTACTTC. Protein sequence: CASSCRTGRSYEQYF.

This clonotype was observed many times. The chain couples TRBV18 to TRBJ2-7, with a tentative D call TRBD1 (6 bases). CDR3 length: 12 amino acids. With 4 bases removed from V and 6 bases from J, the gap between germline ends came to 10 bases. Germline assignment: CDR1 KGHSH and CDR2 LQKENI. This CDR3 reads CASSLQGSEQYF. CDR3 DNA: TGTGCCAGCTCACTTCAGGGGTCCGAGCAGTACTTC.

The rearrangement uses TRBV9 and TRBJ2-1, with D maybe TRBD2 (5 bases). The length of the CDR3 is 17 residues. Trimming left V 3 bases short and J 0 bases short, with 16 bases between. Germline CDR1 and CDR2: SGDLS and YYNGEE. Here the CDR3 DNA reads TGTGCCAGCAGCGAAACCGGGAACTCCTACTCCTACAATGAGCAGTTCTTC. Translating gives CASSETGNSYSYNEQFF.

In its sample, this clonotype was seen a few times. This rearrangement joins TRBV9 to TRBJ1-2; 8 nucleotides align to TRBD1. V dropped 2 bases and J dropped 1; count of bases not matched to a gene: 7. Looked up from germline, CDR1 is SGDLS and CDR2 is YYNGEE. This CDR3 is 16 amino acids long. The CDR3 nucleotides read TGTGCCAGCAGCGTCAGCGGGACAGGCCGTAACTATGGCTACACCTTC. Encoded protein: CASSVSGTGRNYGYTF.

This clonotype showed up many times. The chain couples TRBV28 to TRBJ2-7, with TRBD2 matching 9 bases. V lost 1 base and J lost 4; bases outside the gene matches: 11. The CDR3 covers 17 residues. CDR1 and CDR2 from the germline V gene are MDHEN and SYDVKM. CDR3 amino acids: CASSLFGPSGILYEQYF. The CDR3 DNA follows: TGTGCCAGCAGTTTATTCGGGCCTAGCGGGATTCTGTACGAGCAGTACTTC. The full variable domain, in which reference TRBV28 and TRBJ2-7 provide the parts outside the CDR3, is DVKVTQSSRYLVKRTGEKVFLECVQDMDHENMFWYRQDPGLGLRLIYFSYDVKMKEKGDIPEGYSVSREKKERFSLILESASTNQTSMYLCASSLFGPSGILYEQYFGPGTRLTVT.

J is TRBJ2-1 and V is TRBV5-1; 7 bases align to TRBD1. With the DNA end fitting TRBJ2-7 better, the J assignment may be wrong. From germline, CDR1 is SGHRS and CDR2 YFSETQ. The length of the CDR3 is 15 residues. The chain's CDR3 is CASSTAGTEYNEQYF. The CDR3 DNA is TGCGCCAGCAGCACAGCCGGGACAGAATACAATGAGCAGTACTTC.

This clonotype has just a few counts. V is TRBV20-1 and J is TRBJ1-2; TRBD1 is a possible D gene (5 bases). The CDR3 sequence is 16 residues long. Per germline, CDR1 DFQATT and CDR2 SNEGSKA (reference sequence). Between the trimmed V and J ends, which lost 2 bases and 0 bases, there was a span of 16 bases. CDR3 sequence reads: CSARYPGRLSNYGYTF. The DNA of the CDR3 is TGCAGTGCTAGATACCCGGGACGATTATCTAACTATGGCTACACCTTC.

This clonotype was picked up a small number of times. The V call is TRBV7-8, the J call TRBJ2-1; 11 bases are shared with TRBD2. V lost 8 bases, J lost 2 bases, and 5 bases stayed unmatched. CDR3 size: 15 residues. Looked up from germline, CDR1 is SGHVS and CDR2 is FQNEAQ. The CDR3 region is CASGLLAGAYNEQFF. The CDR3 region has the DNA TGTGCCAGCGGTTTACTAGCGGGAGCCTACAATGAGCAGTTCTTC.

This clonotype was detected ten times or more. J is TRBJ1-5 and V is TRBV19; D might be TRBD1 (5 bases). The V end was cut by 0 bases, the J end by 5 bases, with 11 bases between. The CDR3 is 15 amino acids. From germline, CDR1 is LNHDA and CDR2 SQIVND (reference sequence). The CDR3 nucleotides read TGTGCCAGTAGTATAGAGGACAACCGACATCAGCCCCAGCATTTT. It encodes CASSIEDNRHQPQHF.

This clonotype came up many times. This sequence joins TRBV6-1 and TRBJ1-2; D gene ambiguous. The CDR3 sequence is 12 residues long. The V end lost 1 base, the J end lost 10 bases, and 10 bases lay between the germline ends. CDR1 is MNHNS and CDR2 is SASEGT in the germline V gene. The CDR3 protein is CASSEGPGIYTF. The CDR3 region has the DNA TGTGCCAGCAGTGAAGGACCGGGCATCTACACCTTC.

The rearrangement uses TRBV20-1 and TRBJ2-3, with TRBD2 identical over 10 bases. The junction had 5 bases not matched to a gene; V was cut back by 3 bases and J by 5 bases. Germline CDR1 is DFQATT and CDR2 is SNEGSKA (reference sequence). This CDR3 is 14 amino acids long. As DNA, the CDR3 is TGCAGTGCTAGTCAACTAGCGGGAATAGATACGCAGTATTTT. This gives the protein CSASQLAGIDTQYF.

This clonotype was detected ten times or more. This chain joins TRBV20-1 and TRBJ2-1; 7 bases fit TRBD2. CDR3 size: 12 residues. The V gene end was trimmed by 6 bases and the J gene end by 3 bases; junction bases not matched to a gene: 2. Germline V CDR1 and CDR2: DFQATT, SNEGSKA (reference sequence). The CDR3 DNA reads as TGCAGTGCCCAGCGGGACTACAATGAGCAGTTCTTC. Translation gives CSAQRDYNEQFF.

V usage is TRBV19 and J usage is TRBJ1-5, with 9 positions matching TRBD1. There are 16 residues in the CDR3. The germline V gene encodes CDR1 LNHDA and CDR2 SQIVND (reference sequence). After removal of 1 base from V and 6 bases from J, the junction contained 7 bases not matched to a gene. The CDR3 DNA follows: TGTGCCAGTAGTATAGTGACAGGGGGAACGACTCAGCCCCAGCATTTT. Its protein is CASSIVTGGTTQPQHF. Combining the CDR3 with reference TRBV19 and TRBJ1-5 gives the whole variable domain DGGITQSPKYLFRKEGQNVTLSCEQNLNHDAMYWYRQDPGQGLRLIYYSQIVNDFQKGDIAEGYSVSREKKESFPLTVTSAQKNPTAFYLCASSIVTGGTTQPQHFGDGTRLSIL.

This clonotype was observed a single time. J is TRBJ1-2 and V is TRBV30, with TRBD1 matching 8 bases. CDR3 size: 13 residues. With 1 base clipped from V and 5 bases from J, the junction kept 3 bases outside the gene matches. CDR1 is GTSNPN, CDR2 SVGIG, per germline (reference sequence). The CDR3 coding sequence is TGTGCCTGGAGTGCCGGGACAGGATATGGCTACACCTTC. It encodes CAWSAGTGYGYTF.

The table lists this clonotype with a few counts. V and J are TRBV15 and TRBJ2-5; D remains ambiguous. Germline V CDR1 and CDR2: LNHNV, YYDKDF (reference sequence). This CDR3 spans 12 amino acids. V dropped 0 bases and J dropped 10 bases, with 9 bases sitting between them. The CDR3 loop reads CATSRDYGSQYF. The CDR3 DNA follows: TGTGCCACCAGCAGAGATTATGGCAGCCAGTACTTC.

The table lists this clonotype with many counts. The CDR3, as DNA: TGTGCCTGCGGGACAGCACTATCCTACAATGAGCAGTTCTTC. Its protein is CACGTALSYNEQFF. This sequence joins TRBV30 and TRBJ2-1, with 7 bases aligning to TRBD1. J gave up 1 base and V 6 bases, and 6 bases lay outside the gene matches. CDR1 and CDR2 (germline): GTSNPN, SVGIG (reference sequence). This CDR3 has 14 amino acids.

Ten or more counts support this clonotype. This chain joins TRBV11-2 and TRBJ1-1; TRBD1 is a possible D gene (5 bases). V was trimmed by 3 bases and J by 5 bases, leaving 13 bases between them. The germline V gene encodes CDR1 SGHAT and CDR2 FQNNGV. The length of the CDR3 is 14 residues. The CDR3 here is CASSLERGETEAFF. The CDR3 bases are TGTGCCAGCAGCTTGGAGAGGGGAGAGACTGAAGCTTTCTTT.

This clonotype was counted many times. The chain carries TRBV28 and TRBJ2-1, with no clear D. The ends were cut back, 6 bases at V and 0 bases at J, with 6 bases in the middle. There are 13 residues in the CDR3. Germline CDR1 reads MDHEN; CDR2 reads SYDVKM. The CDR3 is CASRPSSYNEQFF. The CDR3 DNA reads TGTGCCAGCAGACCTTCCTCCTACAATGAGCAGTTCTTC.

This clonotype was recorded many times. The chain employs TRBV11-2 and TRBJ2-1, with 12 nucleotides matching TRBD2. CDR3 length: 16 residues. Trimming cost V 5 bases and J 5 bases; bases outside gene matches: 7. CDR1 and CDR2 (germline): SGHAT, FQNNGV. This CDR3 reads CASSHTLAGGHNEQFF. The CDR3 DNA reads as TGTGCCAGCAGCCACACCCTAGCGGGAGGGCACAATGAGCAGTTCTTC. The complete variable domain, with remaining parts taken from reference TRBV11-2 and TRBJ2-1, reads EAGVAQSPRYKIIEKRQSVAFWCNPISGHATLYWYQQILGQGPKLLIQFQNNGVVDDSQLPKDRFSAERLKGVDSTLKIQPAKLEDSAVYLCASSHTLAGGHNEQFFGPGTRLTVL.

This clonotype appeared many times. CDR3 DNA: TGTGCCAGCAGTTTCGACCACCGGGATACGCAGTATTTT. Translated: CASSFDHRDTQYF. V is TRBV12-3 or TRBV12-4 and J is TRBJ2-3; D not resolved. Deletions cut 3 bases from V and 6 bases from J, with 10 bases between. The CDR3 is 13 amino acids.

This clonotype was found many times. V gene TRBV5-8 combines with J gene TRBJ1-5; D remains ambiguous. CDR1 and CDR2 (germline): SGHTS, YDEGEE. The V end lost 4 bases, the J end lost 5 bases, and 10 bases lay between the germline ends. The CDR3 is 13 amino acids. CDR3 nucleotides: TGTGCCAGCAGCATAATGGGTGATCAGCCCCAGCATTTT. It codes for CASSIMGDQPQHF.

This rearrangement joins TRBV5-1 to TRBJ1-1; D gene unclear. Trimming took 5 bases from V and 1 from J, leaving 12 bases between them. Looked up from germline, CDR1 is SGHRS and CDR2 is YFSETQ. This CDR3 comprises 14 residues. CDR3 sequence (DNA): TGCGCCAGCAGGCGGTCCATGGGGAACACTGAAGCTTTCTTT. This codes for CASRRSMGNTEAFF.

The chain employs TRBV12-3 or TRBV12-4 and TRBJ1-1; no definite D call. The CDR3 runs to 15 residues. The V end was cut by 5 bases, the J end by 2 bases, with 15 bases between. CDR3 loop: CASSHYARVNTEAFF. The CDR3 DNA reads as TGTGCCAGCAGTCACTACGCAAGGGTCAACACTGAAGCTTTCTTT.

This chain links TRBV5-4 with TRBJ2-3, with 9 bases that match TRBD2. Per the germline V gene, CDR1 is SGHNT and CDR2 is YYREEE (reference sequence). The CDR3 spans 17 residues. The trim removed 2 bases at V and 3 bases at J, leaving 10 bases unmatched. CDR3 nucleotides: TGTGCCAGCAGCTTATTGGCGGGAGGGCCTAGAACAGATACGCAGTATTTT. Residues: CASSLLAGGPRTDTQYF. Drawing the rest from reference TRBV5-4 and TRBJ2-3, the complete variable domain is ETGVTQSPTHLIKTRGQQVTLRCSSQSGHNTVSWYQQALGQGPQFIFQYYREEENGRGNFPPRFSGLQFPNYSSELNVNALELDDSALYLCASSLLAGGPRTDTQYFGPGTRLTVL.